These T cell receptor beta chains were read from a single sample in a study of cytomegalovirus exposure and HLA in healthy donors. The method was immunoSEQ multiplex PCR; TCRdb's version includes in-frame clones alone and lacks a portion of them. The sample carries under 200,000 clones, roughly four fifths recorded once. Sequenced material: PBMCs. These receptors were collected from a woman in her late teens or twenties in good health and CMV-seropositive. Both conserved end residues are part of each CDR3. D genes are given only for firm matches. The size entry is marked missing in some rows and otherwise reads once, few, many or a size class.

clone_size,v_call,j_call,d_call,cdr3_nt,cdr3_aa
few,TRBV15,TRBJ2-3,.,TGTGCCACCAGCAATACTCGCAGCGGCTCAGATACGCAGTATTTT,CATSNTRSGSDTQYF
once,TRBV5-1,TRBJ2-2,TRBD1,TGCGCCAGCAGCTTGGTGACAGGGCCCGGGGAGCTGTTTTTT,CASSLVTGPGELFF
.,TRBV7-9,TRBJ2-1,TRBD1,TGTGCCAGCAGCTTGGGGACAGGGGGTACCTACAATGAGCAGTTCTTC,CASSLGTGGTYNEQFF
.,TRBV30,TRBJ2-2,TRBD1,TGTGCCTGGGAAGTACAGGGGGCTACGAACACCGGGGAGCTGTTTTTT,CAWEVQGATNTGELFF
.,TRBV6-6,TRBJ2-2,.,TGTGCCAGCAGGCGGAAAGGGGAGCTGTTTTTT,CASRRKGELFF
.,TRBV28,TRBJ1-1,.,TGTGCCAGCGCCGGAGGCGGTCAGTCGAGAACTGAAGCTTTCTTT,CASAGGGQSRTEAFF
.,TRBV2,TRBJ1-5,TRBD1,TGTGCCAGCAGTCGGACAGGGAATCAGCCCCAGCATTTT,CASSRTGNQPQHF
once,TRBV4-2,TRBJ2-1,.,TGTGCCAGCAGCCAAGTGTGGGAGTCCTACAATGAGCAGTTCTTC,CASSQVWESYNEQFF
.,TRBV19,TRBJ2-4,TRBD2,TGTGCCAGTAGTTTTGGCGGGGGGCTGGGCATTCAGTACTTC,CASSFGGGLGIQYF
.,TRBV27,TRBJ2-1,TRBD1,TGTGCCAGCAGAAAGTTCAGGGGGCGTCCCAATGAGCAGTTCTTC,CASRKFRGRPNEQFF
.,TRBV28,TRBJ1-2,.,TGTGCCAGCAGTTCGTCGGGGGGGGCCCTTGGCTACACCTTC,CASSSSGGALGYTF
once,TRBV7-9,TRBJ1-2,.,TGTGCCAGCAGCCTTAGCGGGACCGTCTATGGCTACACCTTC,CASSLSGTVYGYTF
.,TRBV7-9,TRBJ2-3,TRBD2,TGTGCCAGCAGCCCTCGAGGGCTAGCGGGACGCACAGATACGCAGTATTTT,CASSPRGLAGRTDTQYF
.,TRBV28,TRBJ2-3,.,TGTGCCAGCAGCCCCTCCGGCAGGGCAAGAGATACGCAGTATTTT,CASSPSGRARDTQYF
.,TRBV30,TRBJ1-2,TRBD1,TGTGCCCGCCGGGACAGGGGGCGTAATGTTCTTGGCTACACCTTC,CARRDRGRNVLGYTF
.,TRBV4-1,TRBJ2-1,.,TGCGCCAGCAGCCAAGGTGGGGCTAGAGGCCTCTACAATGAGCAGTTCTTC,CASSQGGARGLYNEQFF
.,TRBV19,TRBJ1-1,.,TGTGCCAGTACATTTCTGGGGGAGGCGGACACTGAAGCTTTCTTT,CASTFLGEADTEAFF
.,TRBV7-9,TRBJ2-5,TRBD2,TGTGCCAGCAGCCAACTAGCGGGGGGGATCGAGACCCAGTACTTC,CASSQLAGGIETQYF
.,TRBV4-2,TRBJ1-1,TRBD1,TGTGCCAGCAGCCAAGTTGACAGGGCAAGGAACACTGAAGCTTTCTTT,CASSQVDRARNTEAFF
.,TRBV19,TRBJ2-1,.,TGTGCCAGTACAACGGGGGACTCCTACAATGAGCAGTTCTTC,CASTTGDSYNEQFF
once,TRBV28,TRBJ1-5,.,TGTGCCAGCACCCGGAGCCTGGTAGGCAATCAGCCCCAGCATTTT,CASTRSLVGNQPQHF
.,TRBV4-1,TRBJ1-1,.,TGCGCCAGCAGCTTAACGTCGGGGGGGACTGAAGCTTTCTTT,CASSLTSGGTEAFF
.,TRBV6-6,TRBJ2-3,.,TGTGCCAGCAGTTACTCGACTGGCACCTCCGCAAATACGCAGTATTTT,CASSYSTGTSANTQYF
.,TRBV7-9,TRBJ2-5,.,TGTGCCAGCAGCTCTGTAGAGACCCAGTACTTC,CASSSVETQYF
.,TRBV11-2,TRBJ2-1,TRBD2,TGTGCCAGCAGGCAACCGGGACTAGCGGGCGGCCCCTCCAATGAGCAGTTCTTC,CASRQPGLAGGPSNEQFF
.,TRBV6-5,TRBJ1-1,.,TGTGCCAGCAGGCAGGGGACCCGCACTGAAGCTTTCTTT,CASRQGTRTEAFF
.,TRBV5-1,TRBJ1-5,TRBD1,TGCGCCAGCAGCTTGGGACAGGGTTCCAATCAGCCCCAGCATTTT,CASSLGQGSNQPQHF
.,TRBV7-9,TRBJ2-1,.,TGTTCCAGCAGCTCAGGGGCCTCCTACAATGAGCAGTTCTTC,CSSSSGASYNEQFF
.,TRBV9,TRBJ2-1,TRBD2,TGTGCCAGCAGCGACTCTGGGACTAGCGGGGGGGCCTCAGATGAGCAGTTCTTC,CASSDSGTSGGASDEQFF
.,TRBV18,TRBJ1-6,.,TGTGCCAGCTCACCACCGGGCGGGGCGAATTCACCCCTCCACTTT,CASSPPGGANSPLHF
.,TRBV7-9,TRBJ1-1,.,TGTGCCAGCAGCTTAGAGGCGGACACTGAAGCTTTCTTT,CASSLEADTEAFF
.,TRBV9,TRBJ2-1,TRBD2,TGTGCCAGCAGCCGTACTAGCGGGGCTACTTTCAATGAGCAGTTCTTC,CASSRTSGATFNEQFF
.,TRBV29-1,TRBJ2-2,.,TGCAGCGTTGGAGGGTCAGTGAACACCGGGGAGCTGTTTTTT,CSVGGSVNTGELFF
once,TRBV11-2,TRBJ1-1,TRBD1,TGTGCCAGCAGCAGAGACAGGGGCCCCGTTGAAAGCTTT,CASSRDRGPVESF
.,TRBV6-1,TRBJ2-1,.,TGTGCCAGCAGGGGCCCCTACAATGAGCAGTTCTTC,CASRGPYNEQFF
.,TRBV27,TRBJ2-1,TRBD2,TGTGCCAGCAGTTTGGGACTAGCCTTGGATGAGCAGTTCTTC,CASSLGLALDEQFF
.,TRBV5-1,TRBJ2-1,.,TGCGCCAGCAGCTTGGGCCAGGGGAGCTACAATGAGCAGTTCTTC,CASSLGQGSYNEQFF